This T cell receptor beta chain is drawn from a study of OX40 agonist ivuxolimab in advanced cancers. Whole-study context: At doses from 0.01 to 10 mg/kg, patients were given intravenous ivuxolimab every 2 weeks. The dose-escalation cohort was approximately 81% male, with a mean age of about 58 years, ranging about 23 to 90. Study findings and constraints: There were also nonresponders showing low normalized T-cell clonal expansion.

Assay: immunoSEQ multiplex PCR; the TCRdb copy retains only in-frame clones and omits some. The sample has fewer than 80,000 clones; around 85% are singletons. Concerning this clone itself: Its antigen is unidentified.

This specimen consisted of CD4+ or CD8+ T cells sorted from blood, obtained in a trial of the OX40 agonist ivuxolimab. This TCR was sampled from an adult with an advanced solid tumor such as melanoma, head and neck, liver or kidney cancer.

The CDR3 loop is CASSLGGAMRTEAFF. The CDR3, as DNA: TGTGCCAGCAGTTTGGGGGGCGCGATGAGGACTGAAGCTTTCTTT. The rearrangement joins TRBV28 to TRBJ1-1; D is perhaps TRBD1 (6 bases). Trimming took 3 bases from V and 5 from J, leaving 16 bases between them. Germline V gene sequence: CDR1 MDHEN, CDR2 SYDVKM. This CDR3 contains 15 residues.